One and the same sample provided the 15 T cell receptor beta chains below, sequenced in a study of long-term antiretroviral therapy in people with HIV. The libraries were made with immunoSEQ v3.0 at survey level. Data came from immunoSEQ multiplex PCR; TCRdb stores just in-frame clones and leaves some out. The sample lists 30,000 to 50,000 clones; 65% to 90% were seen once. Sequenced material: unsorted PBMCs, taken just before starting antiretroviral therapy. These receptors were taken from a woman aged 18-30 years with HIV.

CDR3 DNA: TGTGCCAGCAGCCCGGACAGGGGTATGGAGACCCAGTACTTC. It specifies CASSPDRGMETQYF. The chain has TRBV7-9 and TRBJ2-5, with 9 positions matching TRBD1. Germline lookup yields CDR1 SEHNR and CDR2 FQNEAQ (reference sequence). V was clipped by 5 bases and J by 5 bases; unmatched bases: 6. This CDR3 region has 14 residues.

The gene calls are TRBV27 and TRBJ2-6; 8 positions agree with TRBD2. This CDR3 has 17 residues. J lost 1 base, V lost 6 bases, and 8 bases had no gene match. CDR1 and CDR2 (germline): MNHEY, SMNVEV (reference sequence). The CDR3 protein is CASSRRREASGANVLTF. The CDR3 coding sequence is TGTGCCAGCAGCAGACGGCGGGAGGCTTCTGGGGCCAACGTCCTGACTTTC.

This clone was picked up one time. The V gene is TRBV28, the J gene TRBJ2-7, with D possibly matching TRBD2 (5 bases). This CDR3 spans 15 amino acids. In germline, CDR1 is MDHEN, CDR2 SYDVKM. V was trimmed by 2 bases and J by 2 bases, leaving 13 bases between them. The DNA for the CDR3 is TGTGCCAGCAGTTTAGCCAGGACTCGTCCCTACGAGCAGTACTTC. As protein: CASSLARTRPYEQYF.

The chain has TRBV14 and TRBJ2-3; D is unresolved. The V gene lost 0 bases and the J gene lost 0 bases, with 10 bases spanning the gap. Germline CDR1 SGHDN, CDR2 FVKESK. The CDR3 runs 16 residues. The CDR3 DNA reads as TGTGCCAGCAGCCAAGAAGTGGGCGTAAGCACAGATACGCAGTATTTT. Protein product: CASSQEVGVSTDTQYF.

The V gene is TRBV5-1, the J gene TRBJ2-7, with 8 positions matching TRBD2. The CDR3 consists of 16 residues. The V and J ends lost 4 bases and 0 bases, in that order; junction bases with no gene match: 9. Germline CDR1 is SGHRS and CDR2 is YFSETQ. DNA of the CDR3: TGCGCCAGCAGCCTCAGACTAGCGCAGAGCTCCTACGAGCAGTACTTC. As protein: CASSLRLAQSSYEQYF.

The chain employs TRBV6-5 and TRBJ2-4; 8 bases agree with TRBD1. Germline values: CDR1 MNHEY, CDR2 SVGAGI. The CDR3 extends over 16 amino acids. The trim removed 2 bases at V and 2 bases at J, leaving 5 bases unmatched. The CDR3 loop reads CASSYGDRSPKNIQYF. The CDR3 DNA is TGTGCCAGCAGTTACGGGGACAGGAGTCCCAAAAACATTCAGTACTTC.

The chain has TRBV23-1 and TRBJ1-6; tentatively, D is TRBD1 (6 bases). TRBV23-1 is given ORF status, its function remaining uncertain. The CDR3 extends over 13 amino acids. Trimming shortened V by 8 bases and J by 7 bases, and 12 bases separated the two germline ends. The CDR3 sequence: CASSGQMNSPLHF. DNA of the CDR3: TGCGCCAGCTCCGGACAGATGAATTCACCCCTCCACTTT.

The chain is built from TRBV5-1 and TRBJ2-7; 9 nucleotides agree with TRBD1. The V gene's germline CDR1 is SGHRS and CDR2 YFSETQ. The CDR3 runs 15 residues. V lost 3 bases to trimming and J lost 2 bases; unmatched junction nucleotides: 6. The CDR3 bases are TGCGCCAGCAGCTGGGGGGACAGGGACCCCTACGAGCAGTACTTC. This codes for CASSWGDRDPYEQYF.

The chain uses TRBV19 and TRBJ1-1, with 8 bases aligning to TRBD1. The CDR3 is made up of 12 amino acids. Germline lookup yields CDR1 LNHDA and CDR2 SQIVND (reference sequence). V dropped 3 bases and J dropped 8; count of bases not matched to a gene: 2. The CDR3 DNA follows: TGTGCCAGTAGTATTGGGGACAGGGAAGCTTTCTTT. This gives the protein CASSIGDREAFF.

This sequence joins TRBV6-5 and TRBJ1-5; D unresolved. V shed 0 bases and J shed 6 bases, with 9 bases lying between them. The germline gives CDR1 MNHEY, CDR2 SVGAGI. The CDR3 totals 14 residues. The CDR3 DNA reads TGTGCCAGCAGTTACTCAGGCCCGCCTCAGCCCCAGCATTTT. Translation gives CASSYSGPPQPQHF.

This rearrangement joins TRBV5-1 to TRBJ2-2, with D tentatively TRBD2 (6 bases). Between the trimmed V and J ends, which lost 2 bases and 5 bases, there was a span of 16 bases. The CDR3 has 16 residues. Germline loops: CDR1 SGHRS, CDR2 YFSETQ. The CDR3 spells CASSFSGTGRTGELFF. As DNA, the CDR3 is TGCGCCAGCAGCTTTTCCGGGACGGGGAGGACCGGGGAGCTGTTTTTT.

This clone occurred once. The chain joins TRBV28 to TRBJ1-2; 7 positions agree with TRBD1. Unmatched junction bases numbered 2, after V lost 3 bases and J lost 4 bases. CDR3 length: 13 residues. Germline CDR1 MDHEN, CDR2 SYDVKM. In nucleotides, the CDR3 is TGTGCCAGCAGTTTCCGGACAGGCTATGGCTACACCTTC. This translates into CASSFRTGYGYTF.

The rearrangement uses TRBV7-2 and TRBJ2-3; a weak D match, TRBD2 (6 bases). Germline V CDR1 and CDR2: SGHTA, FQGNSA. Trimming stripped 2 bases from V and 3 bases from J, with 12 bases between. This CDR3 has 15 residues. CDR3 coding DNA: TGTGCCAGCAGCTTATCTCTTAGCGGTACAGATACGCAGTATTTT. This gives the protein CASSLSLSGTDTQYF.

V is TRBV27 and J is TRBJ1-2; a weak D match, TRBD1 (5 bases). The CDR3 spans 14 residues. Germline V gene sequence: CDR1 MNHEY, CDR2 SMNVEV (reference sequence). Trimming removed 6 bases at V and 4 bases at J, with 15 bases between. The CDR3 DNA follows: TGTGCCAGCAGCCCATCAGGGATTAGCTATGGCTACACCTTC. This gives the protein CASSPSGISYGYTF.

The rearrangement uses TRBV15 and TRBJ1-5; D not certain. This CDR3 spans 14 amino acids. Trimming left V 7 bases short and J 4 bases short, with 14 bases between. Germline CDR1 reads LNHNV; CDR2 reads YYDKDF (reference sequence). The CDR3 reads CATTQALSNQPQHF. The CDR3 coding sequence is TGTGCCACCACCCAGGCCCTATCAAATCAGCCCCAGCATTTT.